This TCR beta chain was recorded in a study of CD8 T cells in Susac syndrome. Random hexamers served to reverse transcribe about 0.5 to 1 ug RNA. It was immunoSEQ multiplex PCR that amplified TCR beta CDR3 across 54 Vbeta and 13 Jbeta. TCRdb independently ran MiXCR on the immunoSEQ multiplex PCR reads; one entry per CDR3 protein. The repertoire holds roughly 120,000 distinct CDR3 sequences, with approximately 94% as singletons. Germline loops: CDR1 WNHNN, CDR2 SYGVQD (reference sequence). Trimming removed 2 bases from V and 6 bases from J, with 10 bases in between. The CDR3 has 13 residues. The authors carried out high-throughput sequencing of TCR beta. They applied it to CD8+ and CD4+ T cells obtained from blood. Relapsing-remitting disease, either stable or active, was present in the multiple sclerosis controls, who were treatment-naive patients.

This receptor was obtained from a human donor with multiple sclerosis. This chain links TRBV10-1 with TRBJ2-5; D is perhaps TRBD1 (6 bases). The sequenced material came from CD4+ T cells from PBMCs. CDR3 sequence: CASSEGGEKTQYF. The CDR3 DNA follows: TGCGCCAGCAGTGAGGGGGGCGAAAAGACCCAGTACTTC.